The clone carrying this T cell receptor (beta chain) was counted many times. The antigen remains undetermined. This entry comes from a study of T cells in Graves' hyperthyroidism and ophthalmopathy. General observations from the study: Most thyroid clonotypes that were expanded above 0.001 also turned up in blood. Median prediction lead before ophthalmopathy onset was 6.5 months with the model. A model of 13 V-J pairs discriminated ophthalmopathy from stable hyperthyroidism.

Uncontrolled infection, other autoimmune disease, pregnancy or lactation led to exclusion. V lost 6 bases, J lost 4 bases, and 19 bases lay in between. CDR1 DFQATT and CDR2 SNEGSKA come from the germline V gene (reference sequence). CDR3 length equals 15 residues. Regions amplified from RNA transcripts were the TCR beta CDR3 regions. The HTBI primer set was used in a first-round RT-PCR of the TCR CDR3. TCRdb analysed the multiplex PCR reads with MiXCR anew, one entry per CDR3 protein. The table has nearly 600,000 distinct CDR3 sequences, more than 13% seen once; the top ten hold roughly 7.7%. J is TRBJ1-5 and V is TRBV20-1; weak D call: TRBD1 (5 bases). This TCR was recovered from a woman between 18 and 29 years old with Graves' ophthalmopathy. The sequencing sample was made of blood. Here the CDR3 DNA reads TGCAGTGCCCATCGGGACGCCGGAGGTAATCAGCCCCAGCATTTT. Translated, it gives CSAHRDAGGNQPQHF.